These 15 T cell receptor beta chains originate from one sample sequenced in a study of blood T cell repertoires in COVID-19. TCRdb keeps only in-frame clones here, not all; method: immunoSEQ multiplex PCR. This table holds 250,000 to 350,000 clones, roughly 90% found once. Sequencing used peripheral blood. The receptors shown here come from a woman in her 30s with COVID-19, enrolled during active disease.

Only a few counts were recorded for this clone. The V and J genes are TRBV5-1 and TRBJ2-7, with TRBD2 identical over 9 bases. Germline V gives CDR1 SGHRS, CDR2 YFSETQ. This CDR3 has 16 amino acids. V lost 5 bases and J lost 5; bases outside the gene matches: 14. The DNA of the CDR3 is TGCGCCAGCAGTAATCGGGGTTTAGCGGGAGTCCACGAGCAGTACTTC. It encodes CASSNRGLAGVHEQYF.

V and J are TRBV3-1 (or the pseudogene TRBV3-2) and TRBJ2-7; TRBD2 matches 7 bases. This CDR3 contains 14 residues. Trimming cost V 1 base and J 6 bases; bases outside gene matches: 6. Germline CDR1 and CDR2: LGHDT and YNNKEL (reference sequence). The CDR3 here is CASSQVGGGGEQYF. The CDR3 DNA is TGTGCCAGCAGCCAAGTGGGCGGGGGTGGCGAGCAGTACTTC.

This chain joins TRBV6-5 and TRBJ1-5; TRBD1 matches at 8 bases. V shed 6 bases, J shed 0 bases, and the junction held 4 bases outside the gene matches. The V gene's germline CDR1 is MNHEY and CDR2 SVGAGI. The length of the CDR3 is 15 residues. The CDR3, as DNA: TGTGCCAGCAGGAAGGACAGGGCTAGCAATCAGCCCCAGCATTTT. This encodes CASRKDRASNQPQHF.

The chain couples TRBV7-5 to TRBJ1-1; the table calls TRBD1, which could not be checked here. TRBV7-5 is shown as a pseudogene. The CDR3 length is 14 residues. The CDR3 protein is CVRSLGARNTEAFF. In DNA form, the CDR3 reads TGTGTCAGAAGCTTAGGGGCGAGGAACACTGAAGCTTTCTTT.

The chain links TRBV11-1 to TRBJ2-5, with a weak D call TRBD1 (6 bases). The germline V gene encodes CDR1 SGHAT and CDR2 FQDESV (reference sequence). The CDR3 is 14 amino acids. Trimming left V 5 bases short and J 5 bases short, with 15 bases between. CDR3 nucleotides: TGTGCCAGCAGCCGAACAGGGTACCTGGAGACCCAGTACTTC. Protein sequence: CASSRTGYLETQYF.

J is TRBJ2-7 and V is TRBV5-4, with 14 bases identical to TRBD2. After removal of 0 bases from V and 3 bases from J, the junction contained 2 bases not matched to a gene. This CDR3 contains 16 residues. Germline CDR1 reads SGHNT; CDR2 reads YYREEE (reference sequence). The CDR3 here is CASSLGLAGGNYEQYF. The CDR3 DNA sequence: TGTGCCAGCAGCTTGGGACTAGCGGGAGGGAACTACGAGCAGTACTTC.

V gene TRBV2 combines with J gene TRBJ1-2; 8 bases are a match to TRBD1. The CDR3 consists of 13 residues. The junction had 7 bases not matched to a gene; V was cut back by 6 bases and J by 7 bases. Germline V gene sequence: CDR1 SNHLY, CDR2 FYNNEI. CDR3 protein: CASRVAGGLGYTF. DNA for the CDR3: TGTGCCAGCAGGGTTGCAGGGGGCCTTGGCTACACCTTC.

The V gene is TRBV30, the J gene TRBJ2-7; no clear D. The V end lost 0 bases, the J end lost 3 bases, and 15 bases lay between the germline ends. The CDR3 has 15 residues. Germline V lookup: CDR1 GTSNPN, CDR2 SVGIG (reference sequence). The CDR3 is CAWSVNRGAIYEQYF. The CDR3 bases are TGTGCCTGGAGTGTAAACCGCGGCGCTATCTACGAGCAGTACTTC. The complete variable domain, with remaining parts taken from reference TRBV30 and TRBJ2-7, reads SQTIHQWPATLVQPVGSPLSLECTVEGTSNPNLYWYRQAAGRGLQLLFYSVGIGQISSEVPQNLSASRPQDRQFILSSKKLLLSDSGFYLCAWSVNRGAIYEQYFGPGTRLTVT.

This chain connects TRBV28 to TRBJ2-7; 8 bases line up with TRBD1. The germline V gene has CDR1 MDHEN and CDR2 SYDVKM. The CDR3 sequence is 13 residues long. Trimming cost V 6 bases and J 2 bases; bases outside gene matches: 3. The CDR3 region has the DNA TGTGCCAGCAGACGGACAGGGCCCTACGAGCAGTACTTC. Protein product: CASRRTGPYEQYF.

This clone was picked up one time. The chain has TRBV7-9 and TRBJ2-2; weak D call: TRBD2 (6 bases). The V and J ends lost 5 bases and 3 bases respectively, with 10 bases between them. Germline V gene data show CDR1 as SEHNR and CDR2 as FQNEAQ (reference sequence). The CDR3 length is 14 residues. CDR3 DNA: TGTGCCAGCAGCACCACGGGGGACACCGGGGAGCTGTTTTTT. Translation gives CASSTTGDTGELFF. Full variable domain (missing parts from reference TRBV7-9 and TRBJ2-2): DTGVSQNPRHKITKRGQNVTFRCDPISEHNRLYWYRQTLGQGPEFLTYFQNEAQLEKSRLLSDRFSAERPKGSFSTLEIQRTEQGDSAMYLCASSTTGDTGELFFGEGSRLTVL.

This clone was counted between two and nine times. The rearrangement links TRBV5-4 to TRBJ2-3; 8 nucleotides align to TRBD2. The junction had 8 bases not matched to a gene; V was cut back by 1 base and J by 7 bases. Germline values: CDR1 SGHNT, CDR2 YYREEE (reference sequence). The CDR3 has 15 amino acids. Here the CDR3 reads CASSLKSGGGYTQYF. CDR3 coding DNA: TGTGCCAGCAGCTTGAAGTCGGGAGGGGGGTATACGCAGTATTTT.

The chain recombines TRBV6-6 with TRBJ1-1; the match to TRBD1 covers 10 bases. The germline gives CDR1 MNHNY, CDR2 SVGAGI (reference sequence). The CDR3 runs 14 residues. V trimming: 5 bases; J trimming: 5 bases; junction bases outside the gene matches: 5. CDR3 in DNA: TGTGCCAGCAGTCCGGGACAGGGGTCAACTGAAGCTTTCTTT. Translation: CASSPGQGSTEAFF.

In its sample, this clone was seen once. The rearrangement uses TRBV9 and TRBJ2-3, with 9 bases matching TRBD2. CDR3 length: 20 residues. V gave up 0 bases and J gave up 2 bases; unmatched junction bases: 16. In germline, CDR1 is SGDLS, CDR2 YYNGEE. DNA for the CDR3: TGTGCCAGCAGCGTAGCTACAGGATGGCGGGAGGGCCGAGACACAGATACGCAGTATTTT. Translation: CASSVATGWREGRDTDTQYF.

The chain carries TRBV2 and TRBJ2-2; a weak D match, TRBD1 (6 bases). Trimming shortened V by 9 bases and J by 6 bases, and 14 bases separated the two germline ends. This CDR3 has 13 residues. Looked up from germline, CDR1 is SNHLY and CDR2 is FYNNEI. CDR3: CASVRGLAGELFF. The DNA of the CDR3 is TGTGCCAGTGTAAGGGGGTTGGCCGGGGAGCTGTTTTTT.

This clone was found a few times. The chain employs TRBV27 and TRBJ1-2, with 12 bases identical to TRBD1. Germline loops: CDR1 MNHEY, CDR2 SMNVEV (reference sequence). This CDR3 has 18 residues. V lost 1 base to trimming and J lost 2 bases; unmatched junction nucleotides: 8. The CDR3 region is CASSLYGGTGGRNYGYTF. The CDR3 region has the DNA TGTGCCAGCAGTTTATACGGTGGGACAGGGGGCCGGAACTATGGCTACACCTTC.